The rows below give T cell receptor beta chains drawn from one sample of a study of patients and donors after allogeneic stem cell transplantation. Via MiXCR, TCRdb re-called the RT-PCR reads, giving one row per CDR3 protein. Here the sample spans roughly 940,000 distinct CDR3 sequences, about 20% being singletons. Sequences were obtained from blood, either unsorted or a sorted T cell fraction (not recorded which). The receptors originated from a human donor who was either an allogeneic HSCT recipient or a stem cell or donor lymphocyte infusion donor (not recorded which). It is not recorded whose cells these are; they may come from a transplant donor. The CDR3 runs from the conserved cysteine through the conserved F or W. The D gene is left open where the match is weak. Clone size is given for some rows only: seen once, a few or many times, or a class if the clone is expanded.

v_call: TRBV6-5; d_call: NA; j_call: TRBJ1-5; clone_size: few; cdr3_aa: CASSYSSAGLQPQHF; cdr3_nt: TGTGCCAGCAGTTACTCATCGGCAGGGCTCCAGCCCCAGCATTTT
v_call: TRBV7-3; d_call: NA; j_call: TRBJ1-1; clone_size: NA; cdr3_aa: CASSLSFSPNTEAFF; cdr3_nt: TGTGCCAGCAGCTTAAGCTTTTCGCCGAACACTGAAGCTTTCTTT
v_call: TRBV5-6; d_call: NA; j_call: TRBJ2-4; clone_size: many; cdr3_aa: CASSTTENIQYF; cdr3_nt: TGTGCCAGCAGCACGACAGAAAACATTCAGTACTTC
v_call: TRBV6-1; d_call: TRBD1; j_call: TRBJ1-1; clone_size: few; cdr3_aa: CASSETGRGTEAFF; cdr3_nt: TGTGCCAGCAGTGAGACAGGGAGGGGCACTGAAGCTTTCTTT
v_call: TRBV6-1; d_call: NA; j_call: TRBJ1-1; clone_size: NA; cdr3_aa: CASSHIQGNTEAFF; cdr3_nt: TGTGCCAGCAGCCACATCCAGGGGAACACTGAAGCTTTCTTT
v_call: TRBV20-1; d_call: TRBD1; j_call: TRBJ1-3; clone_size: many; cdr3_aa: CSAPDRNSGNTIYF; cdr3_nt: TGCAGTGCTCCGGACAGGAACTCTGGAAACACCATATATTTT
v_call: TRBV12-3/TRBV12-4; d_call: NA; j_call: TRBJ1-2; clone_size: few; cdr3_aa: CASSLRGQDYGYTF; cdr3_nt: TGTGCCAGCAGTTTGCGAGGCCAGGACTATGGCTACACCTTC
v_call: TRBV12-5; d_call: NA; j_call: TRBJ2-3; clone_size: NA; cdr3_aa: CASGLVRRGEYTDTQYF; cdr3_nt: TGTGCTAGTGGTTTGGTACGTCGGGGCGAGTACACAGATACGCAGTATTTT
v_call: TRBV5-1; d_call: NA; j_call: TRBJ2-3; clone_size: many; cdr3_aa: CASSSDLGSIAQYF; cdr3_nt: TGCGCCAGCAGCTCGGATCTAGGGAGCATTGCGCAGTATTTT
v_call: TRBV20-1; d_call: TRBD2; j_call: TRBJ2-4; clone_size: few; cdr3_aa: CSAITSGGGYKNIQYF; cdr3_nt: TGCAGTGCTATCACTAGCGGGGGGGGATACAAAAACATTCAGTACTTC
v_call: TRBV2; d_call: TRBD1; j_call: TRBJ1-5; clone_size: few; cdr3_aa: CASSEQGAGQPQHF; cdr3_nt: TGTGCCAGCAGTGAACAGGGGGCCGGCCAGCCCCAGCATTTT
v_call: TRBV11-2; d_call: NA; j_call: TRBJ2-6; clone_size: once; cdr3_aa: CASRYLRASLTANVLTF; cdr3_nt: TGTGCCAGCAGATACCTGCGGGCCAGCCTCACGGCCAACGTCCTGACTTTC
v_call: TRBV11-2; d_call: NA; j_call: TRBJ2-3; clone_size: NA; cdr3_aa: CASSLSFGPRGTDTQYF; cdr3_nt: TGTGCCAGCAGCTTAAGTTTTGGGCCAAGGGGCACAGATACGCAGTATTTT
v_call: TRBV4-1; d_call: TRBD2; j_call: TRBJ2-1; clone_size: few; cdr3_aa: CASSPRFNTSGRDEQFF; cdr3_nt: TGCGCCAGCAGCCCGAGGTTCAACACTAGCGGGCGAGATGAGCAGTTCTTC
v_call: TRBV25-1; d_call: NA; j_call: TRBJ1-2; clone_size: NA; cdr3_aa: CASSESGGLINYGYTF; cdr3_nt: TGTGCCAGCAGTGAATCGGGGGGGCTTATTAACTATGGCTACACCTTC
v_call: TRBV4-2; d_call: TRBD1; j_call: TRBJ2-3; clone_size: few; cdr3_aa: CASSHLGPGQGAEDTQYF; cdr3_nt: TGTGCCAGCAGCCACCTAGGGCCGGGACAGGGGGCAGAGGATACGCAGTATTTT
v_call: TRBV4-3; d_call: NA; j_call: TRBJ1-1; clone_size: NA; cdr3_aa: CASSQDSSRNTEAFF; cdr3_nt: TGCGCCAGCAGCCAAGATTCTTCGAGGAACACTGAAGCTTTCTTT
v_call: TRBV10-3; d_call: NA; j_call: TRBJ2-5; clone_size: few; cdr3_aa: CAISEVLSRGETQYF; cdr3_nt: TGTGCCATCAGTGAGGTATTGAGTCGAGGCGAGACCCAGTACTTC
v_call: TRBV20-1; d_call: NA; j_call: TRBJ2-1; clone_size: few; cdr3_aa: CSARDLEADLYNEQFF; cdr3_nt: TGCAGTGCTAGAGATCTCGAAGCGGACCTTTACAATGAGCAGTTCTTC
v_call: TRBV10-3; d_call: TRBD1; j_call: TRBJ1-1; clone_size: NA; cdr3_aa: CAITRDRRTEAFF; cdr3_nt: TGTGCCATCACCAGGGACAGGAGGACTGAAGCTTTCTTT
v_call: TRBV10-2; d_call: NA; j_call: TRBJ1-5; clone_size: NA; cdr3_aa: CASYRDPNSNQPQHF; cdr3_nt: TGCGCCAGCTACCGGGACCCTAATAGCAATCAGCCCCAGCATTTT
v_call: TRBV5-4; d_call: TRBD2; j_call: TRBJ2-3; clone_size: NA; cdr3_aa: CASRAGGRRGDTQYF; cdr3_nt: TGTGCCAGCAGAGCGGGGGGGCGTCGTGGAGATACGCAGTATTTT
v_call: TRBV6-6; d_call: NA; j_call: TRBJ2-3; clone_size: NA; cdr3_aa: CASSPTSDTQYF; cdr3_nt: TGTGCCAGCAGTCCCACTAGCGATACGCAGTATTTT
v_call: TRBV5-4; d_call: TRBD2; j_call: TRBJ2-3; clone_size: NA; cdr3_aa: CASSRLAGGQGDTQYF; cdr3_nt: TGTGCCAGCAGTAGACTAGCGGGGGGGCAGGGAGATACGCAGTATTTT
v_call: TRBV9; d_call: TRBD1; j_call: TRBJ2-4; clone_size: NA; cdr3_aa: CASSVDPGGEMAKNIQYF; cdr3_nt: TGTGCCAGCAGCGTAGATCCAGGGGGCGAGATGGCCAAAAACATTCAGTACTTC
v_call: TRBV11-2; d_call: NA; j_call: TRBJ1-2; clone_size: few; cdr3_aa: CASSLVRDRGGYTF; cdr3_nt: TGTGCCAGCAGCTTAGTTAGGGATCGCGGTGGCTACACCTTC
v_call: TRBV20-1; d_call: NA; j_call: TRBJ2-1; clone_size: few; cdr3_aa: CSASNTGGDYNEQFF; cdr3_nt: TGCAGTGCTAGTAATACAGGTGGAGACTACAATGAGCAGTTCTTC
v_call: TRBV7-2; d_call: NA; j_call: TRBJ1-1; clone_size: NA; cdr3_aa: CASSYNPGRVAEAFF; cdr3_nt: TGTGCCAGCAGCTATAACCCTGGCAGGGTGGCTGAAGCTTTCTTT
v_call: TRBV18; d_call: NA; j_call: TRBJ2-4; clone_size: few; cdr3_aa: CASSTIEGVKNIQYF; cdr3_nt: TGTGCCAGCTCAACCATCGAGGGGGTTAAAAACATTCAGTACTTC
v_call: TRBV6-1; d_call: TRBD1; j_call: TRBJ2-5; clone_size: NA; cdr3_aa: CASSPQDRANQETQYF; cdr3_nt: TGTGCCAGCAGCCCACAGGACAGGGCCAACCAAGAGACCCAGTACTTC
v_call: TRBV2; d_call: NA; j_call: TRBJ2-4; clone_size: NA; cdr3_aa: CASRAPKNIQYF; cdr3_nt: TGTGCCAGCAGGGCCCCAAAAAACATTCAGTACTTC
v_call: TRBV20-1; d_call: TRBD1; j_call: TRBJ1-6; clone_size: few; cdr3_aa: CSARETGNLNSPLHF; cdr3_nt: TGCAGTGCTAGAGAGACAGGGAATCTTAATTCACCCCTCCACTTT
v_call: TRBV5-1; d_call: TRBD1; j_call: TRBJ2-7; clone_size: few; cdr3_aa: CASSEDRGFYEQYF; cdr3_nt: TGCGCCAGCAGCGAGGACAGGGGTTTCTACGAGCAGTACTTC
v_call: TRBV24-1; d_call: NA; j_call: TRBJ1-2; clone_size: NA; cdr3_aa: CATSERASYGYTF; cdr3_nt: TGTGCCACCAGTGAAAGGGCATCCTATGGCTACACCTTC
v_call: TRBV4-1; d_call: NA; j_call: TRBJ1-2; clone_size: few; cdr3_aa: CASSQVPDNYGYTF; cdr3_nt: TGCGCCAGCAGCCAAGTCCCGGATAACTATGGCTACACCTTC
v_call: TRBV7-7; d_call: NA; j_call: TRBJ2-2; clone_size: many; cdr3_aa: CASSTGTLVGGELFF; cdr3_nt: TGTGCCAGCAGCACTGGGACGCTAGTAGGCGGGGAGCTGTTTTTT
v_call: TRBV5-1; d_call: NA; j_call: TRBJ1-3; clone_size: few; cdr3_aa: CASSLAETPGNTIYF; cdr3_nt: TGCGCCAGCAGCTTGGCCGAGACTCCTGGAAACACCATATATTTT
v_call: TRBV29-1; d_call: TRBD2; j_call: TRBJ2-1; clone_size: few; cdr3_aa: CSVENPLLAGGGNEQFF; cdr3_nt: TGCAGCGTTGAAAACCCCCTTCTAGCGGGAGGTGGAAATGAGCAGTTCTTC
v_call: TRBV7-3; d_call: TRBD2; j_call: TRBJ2-5; clone_size: NA; cdr3_aa: CASSSTSGGAWETQYF; cdr3_nt: TGTGCCAGCAGCTCGACTAGCGGGGGGGCCTGGGAGACCCAGTACTTC
v_call: TRBV9; d_call: TRBD1; j_call: TRBJ2-7; clone_size: NA; cdr3_aa: CASSVGTGGLPEQYF; cdr3_nt: TGTGCCAGCAGCGTAGGAACAGGGGGCCTTCCTGAGCAGTACTTC
v_call: TRBV6-1; d_call: TRBD1; j_call: TRBJ1-1; clone_size: once; cdr3_aa: CASKRDRGLTEAFF; cdr3_nt: TGTGCCAGCAAAAGGGACAGGGGGCTCACTGAAGCTTTCTTT
v_call: TRBV6-5; d_call: NA; j_call: TRBJ1-1; clone_size: NA; cdr3_aa: CASSYLGSLRDTEAFF; cdr3_nt: TGTGCCAGCAGTTACCTGGGGTCGCTGAGGGACACTGAAGCTTTCTTT
v_call: TRBV27; d_call: NA; j_call: TRBJ1-1; clone_size: NA; cdr3_aa: CASSLMAALNTEAFF; cdr3_nt: TGTGCCAGCAGTTTAATGGCGGCACTGAACACTGAAGCTTTCTTT
v_call: TRBV7-9; d_call: TRBD1; j_call: TRBJ2-3; clone_size: NA; cdr3_aa: CASSSRTGRYTQYF; cdr3_nt: TGTGCCAGCAGCTCGCGGACAGGGAGGTATACGCAGTATTTT
v_call: TRBV12-3/TRBV12-4; d_call: TRBD1; j_call: TRBJ2-3; clone_size: few; cdr3_aa: CASRDTGGAADTQYF; cdr3_nt: TGTGCCAGCAGAGATACAGGGGGCGCGGCAGATACGCAGTATTTT
v_call: TRBV30; d_call: TRBD1; j_call: TRBJ1-5; clone_size: NA; cdr3_aa: CAWGPGQGLNQPQHF; cdr3_nt: TGTGCCTGGGGACCGGGACAGGGCCTTAATCAGCCCCAGCATTTT
v_call: TRBV7-9; d_call: TRBD2; j_call: TRBJ2-1; clone_size: NA; cdr3_aa: CASSELAGRLAEQFF; cdr3_nt: TGTGCCAGCAGCGAATTAGCGGGACGGTTGGCTGAGCAGTTCTTC
v_call: TRBV6-6; d_call: NA; j_call: TRBJ2-5; clone_size: few; cdr3_aa: CASRPPGQETQYF; cdr3_nt: TGTGCCAGCAGGCCGCCCGGGCAAGAGACCCAGTACTTC
v_call: TRBV5-1; d_call: NA; j_call: TRBJ2-5; clone_size: few; cdr3_aa: CASSHPGSVETQYF; cdr3_nt: TGCGCCAGCAGCCACCCGGGGAGCGTGGAGACCCAGTACTTC
v_call: TRBV5-1; d_call: NA; j_call: TRBJ2-3; clone_size: NA; cdr3_aa: CASSLDGEPPDTQYF; cdr3_nt: TGCGCCAGCAGCTTGGATGGCGAACCCCCAGATACGCAGTATTTT
v_call: TRBV2; d_call: NA; j_call: TRBJ1-2; clone_size: NA; cdr3_aa: CASSLIVNTF; cdr3_nt: TGTGCCAGCAGCCTGATAGTCAACACCTTC
v_call: TRBV4-2; d_call: NA; j_call: TRBJ2-1; clone_size: few; cdr3_aa: CASSQEGDSSNEQFF; cdr3_nt: TGTGCCAGCAGCCAAGAAGGGGACTCCTCCAATGAGCAGTTCTTC
v_call: TRBV6-4; d_call: NA; j_call: TRBJ2-2; clone_size: few; cdr3_aa: CASSARITGELFF; cdr3_nt: TGTGCCAGCAGTGCACGGATCACCGGGGAGCTGTTTTTT
v_call: TRBV21-1; d_call: NA; j_call: TRBJ1-2; clone_size: NA; cdr3_aa: CASSRGRDPSSGGYTF; cdr3_nt: TGTGCCAGCAGCAGAGGCAGGGACCCTTCTTCAGGTGGCTACACCTTC
v_call: TRBV7-9; d_call: NA; j_call: TRBJ1-1; clone_size: NA; cdr3_aa: CASTRTDLNTEAFF; cdr3_nt: TGTGCCAGCACCCGGACTGATCTGAACACTGAAGCTTTCTTT
v_call: TRBV12-3/TRBV12-4; d_call: TRBD2; j_call: TRBJ2-1; clone_size: NA; cdr3_aa: CASIRSGAGGLGGQFF; cdr3_nt: TGTGCCAGCATTCGCTCAGGGGCGGGGGGGCTTGGAGGGCAGTTCTTC
v_call: TRBV7-9; d_call: NA; j_call: TRBJ1-2; clone_size: NA; cdr3_aa: CASSLGSGRSSYGYTF; cdr3_nt: TGTGCCAGCAGCTTAGGTTCGGGCAGATCATCCTATGGCTACACCTTC
v_call: TRBV4-1; d_call: NA; j_call: TRBJ1-6; clone_size: few; cdr3_aa: CASSQDRLSTNALHF; cdr3_nt: TGCGCCAGCAGCCAAGATAGGTTGAGCACCAACGCCCTCCACTTT